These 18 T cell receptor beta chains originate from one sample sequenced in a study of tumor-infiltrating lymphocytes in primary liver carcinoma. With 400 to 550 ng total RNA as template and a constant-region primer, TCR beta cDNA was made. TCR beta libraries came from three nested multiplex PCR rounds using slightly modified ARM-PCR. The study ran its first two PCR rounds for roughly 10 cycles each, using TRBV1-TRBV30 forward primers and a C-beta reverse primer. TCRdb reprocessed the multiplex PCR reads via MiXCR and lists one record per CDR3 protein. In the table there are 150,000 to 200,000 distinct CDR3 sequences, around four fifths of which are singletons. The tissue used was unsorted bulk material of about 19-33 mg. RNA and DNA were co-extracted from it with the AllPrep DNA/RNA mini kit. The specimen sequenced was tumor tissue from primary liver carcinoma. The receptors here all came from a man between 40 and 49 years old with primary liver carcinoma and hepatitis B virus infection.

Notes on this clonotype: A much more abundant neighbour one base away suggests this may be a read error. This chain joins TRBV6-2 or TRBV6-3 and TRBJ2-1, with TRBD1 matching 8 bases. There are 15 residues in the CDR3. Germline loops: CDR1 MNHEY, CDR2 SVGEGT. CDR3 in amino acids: CVSRSTGGSHNEQFF. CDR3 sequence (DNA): TGTGTCAGCAGGTCTACAGGGGGATCGCACAATGAGCAGTTCTTC.

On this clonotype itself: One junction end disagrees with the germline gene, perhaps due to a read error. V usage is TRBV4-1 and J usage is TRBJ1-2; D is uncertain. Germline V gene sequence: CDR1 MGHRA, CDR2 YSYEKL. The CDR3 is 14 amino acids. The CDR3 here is CASTQVDPIVGYTF. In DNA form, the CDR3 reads TGCGCCAGCACCCAAGTCGACCCTATAGTGGGCTACACCTTC.

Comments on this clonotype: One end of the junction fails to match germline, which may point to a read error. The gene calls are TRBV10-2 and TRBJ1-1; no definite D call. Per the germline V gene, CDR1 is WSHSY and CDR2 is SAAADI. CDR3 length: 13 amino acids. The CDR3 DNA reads TGCGCCAGCAGTGGAGTAGATAACACTGAAGCATTCTTT. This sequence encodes CASSGVDNTEAFF.

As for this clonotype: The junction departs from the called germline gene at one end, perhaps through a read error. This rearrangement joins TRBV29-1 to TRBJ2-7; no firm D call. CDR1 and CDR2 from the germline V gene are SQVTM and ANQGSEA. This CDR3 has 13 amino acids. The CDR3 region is CSVEPLGSFEHYF. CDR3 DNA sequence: TGCAGCGTTGAACCGCTAGGATCCTTCGAGCATTACTTC.

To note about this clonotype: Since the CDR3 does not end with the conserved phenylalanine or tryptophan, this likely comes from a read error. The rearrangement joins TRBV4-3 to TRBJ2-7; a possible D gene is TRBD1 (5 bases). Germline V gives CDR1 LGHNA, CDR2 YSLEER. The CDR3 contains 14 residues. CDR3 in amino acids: CASSQDRTSYGQYL. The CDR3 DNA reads TGCGCCAGCAGCCAAGATCGGACATCCTACGGGCAGTACTTA.

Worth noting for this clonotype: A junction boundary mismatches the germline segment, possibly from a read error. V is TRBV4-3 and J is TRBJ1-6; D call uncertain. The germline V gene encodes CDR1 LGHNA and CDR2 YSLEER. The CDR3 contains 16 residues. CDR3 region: CANSQAQIVDNPPLHF. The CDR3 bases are TGCGCCAACAGCCAAGCACAAATCGTCGATAATCCACCCCTCCACTTT.

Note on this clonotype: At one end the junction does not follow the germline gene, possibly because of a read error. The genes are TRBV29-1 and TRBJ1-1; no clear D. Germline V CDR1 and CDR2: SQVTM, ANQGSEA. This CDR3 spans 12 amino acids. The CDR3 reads CSVDMMNNEAFF. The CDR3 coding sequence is TGCAGCGTTGACATGATGAACAATGAAGCTTTCTTT. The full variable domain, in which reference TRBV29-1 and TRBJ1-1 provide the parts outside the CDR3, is SAVISQKPSRDICQRGTSLTIQCQVDSQVTMMFWYRQQPGQSLTLIATANQGSEATYESGFVIDKFPISRPNLTFSTLTVSNMSPEDSSIYLCSVDMMNNEAFFGQGTRLTVV.

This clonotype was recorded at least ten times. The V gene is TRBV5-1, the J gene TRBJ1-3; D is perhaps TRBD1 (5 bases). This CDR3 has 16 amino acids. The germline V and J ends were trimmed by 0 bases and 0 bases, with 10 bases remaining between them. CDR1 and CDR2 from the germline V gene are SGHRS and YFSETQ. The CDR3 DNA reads TGCGCCAGCAGCTTGGGCGGGACGGGCTCTGGAAACACCATATATTTT. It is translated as CASSLGGTGSGNTIYF.

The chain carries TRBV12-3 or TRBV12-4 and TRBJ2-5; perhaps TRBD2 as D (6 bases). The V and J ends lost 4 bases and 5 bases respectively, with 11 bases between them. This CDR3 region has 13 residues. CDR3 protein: CASSWAGYETQYF. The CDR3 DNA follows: TGTGCCAGCAGTTGGGCGGGGTATGAGACCCAGTACTTC.

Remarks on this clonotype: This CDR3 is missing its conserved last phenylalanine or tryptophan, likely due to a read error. The CDR3 coding sequence is TGCAGTCTTGTCGGACAGATCAATCAGCCCCAGCATCTT. It encodes CSLVGQINQPQHL. The chain is built from TRBV29-1 and TRBJ1-5, with a weak D call TRBD1 (6 bases). CDR3 length: 13 amino acids. Looked up from germline, CDR1 is SQVTM and CDR2 is ANQGSEA.

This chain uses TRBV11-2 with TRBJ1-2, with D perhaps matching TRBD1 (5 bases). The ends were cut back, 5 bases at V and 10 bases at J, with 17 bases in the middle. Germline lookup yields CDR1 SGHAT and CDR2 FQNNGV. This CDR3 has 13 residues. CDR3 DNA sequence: TGTGCCAGCAGCGTAGGGAGGGGTGGAGTCTACACCTTC. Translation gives CASSVGRGGVYTF.

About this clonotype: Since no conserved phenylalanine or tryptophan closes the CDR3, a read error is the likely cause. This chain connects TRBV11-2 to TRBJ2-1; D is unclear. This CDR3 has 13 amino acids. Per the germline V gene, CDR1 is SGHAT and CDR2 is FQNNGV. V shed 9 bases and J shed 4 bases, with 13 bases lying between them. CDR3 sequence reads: CASSTELYNEQFL. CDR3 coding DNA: TGTGCCAGTAGCACAGAATTATACAATGAGCAGTTCCTC.

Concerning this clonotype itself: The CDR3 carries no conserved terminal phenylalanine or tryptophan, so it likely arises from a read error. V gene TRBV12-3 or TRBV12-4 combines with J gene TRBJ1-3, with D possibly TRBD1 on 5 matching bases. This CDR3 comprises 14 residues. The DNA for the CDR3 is TGTGCCAGAAGTTTTCGGGGGGCTGGAAACACCATATATTTA. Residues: CARSFRGAGNTIYL.

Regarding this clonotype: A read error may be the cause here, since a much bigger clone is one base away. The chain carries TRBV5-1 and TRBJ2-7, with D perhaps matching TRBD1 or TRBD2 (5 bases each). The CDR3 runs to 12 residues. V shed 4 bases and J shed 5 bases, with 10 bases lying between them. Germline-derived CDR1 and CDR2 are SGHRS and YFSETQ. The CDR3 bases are TGCGCCAGCAGCATGGGGACCCACGAGCAGTACTTC. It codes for CASSMGTHEQYF.

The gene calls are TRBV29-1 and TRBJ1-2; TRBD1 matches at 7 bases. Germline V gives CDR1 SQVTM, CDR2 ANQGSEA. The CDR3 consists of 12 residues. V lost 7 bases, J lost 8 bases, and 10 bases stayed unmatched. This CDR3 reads CSAVTGREGYTF. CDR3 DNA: TGCAGCGCCGTGACAGGGAGGGAGGGCTACACCTTC.

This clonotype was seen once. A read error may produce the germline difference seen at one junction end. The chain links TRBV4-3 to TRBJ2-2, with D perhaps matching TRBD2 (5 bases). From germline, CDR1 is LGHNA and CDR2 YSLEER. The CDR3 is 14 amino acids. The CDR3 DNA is TGCGCCAGCATCCAAGATCGGAACACCGGGGAGCCGTTTTTT. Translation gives CASIQDRNTGEPFF.

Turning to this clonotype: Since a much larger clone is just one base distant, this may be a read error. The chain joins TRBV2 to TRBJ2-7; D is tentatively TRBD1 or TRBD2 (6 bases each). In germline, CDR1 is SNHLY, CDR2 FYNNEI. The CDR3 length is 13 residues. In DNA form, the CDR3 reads TGTGCCAGCACCGGGGGCGTTGACTACGATCAGTACTTC. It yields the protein CASTGGVDYDQYF.

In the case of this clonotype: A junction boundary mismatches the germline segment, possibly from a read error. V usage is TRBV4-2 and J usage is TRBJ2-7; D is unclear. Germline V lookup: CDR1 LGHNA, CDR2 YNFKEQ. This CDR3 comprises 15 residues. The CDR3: CVSSQAWRGSYEQYF. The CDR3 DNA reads TGTGTCAGCAGCCAAGCGTGGCGCGGATCCTACGAGCAGTATTTC.